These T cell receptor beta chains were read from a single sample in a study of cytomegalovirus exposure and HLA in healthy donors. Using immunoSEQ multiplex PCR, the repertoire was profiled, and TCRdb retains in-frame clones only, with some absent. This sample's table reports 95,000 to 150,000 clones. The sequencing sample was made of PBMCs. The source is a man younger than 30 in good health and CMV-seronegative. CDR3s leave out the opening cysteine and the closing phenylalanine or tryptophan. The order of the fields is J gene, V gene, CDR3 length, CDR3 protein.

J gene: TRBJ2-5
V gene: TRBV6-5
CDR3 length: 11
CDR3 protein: ASSKRQQETQY

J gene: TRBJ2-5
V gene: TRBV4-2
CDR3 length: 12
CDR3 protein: ASSFGGGEETQY

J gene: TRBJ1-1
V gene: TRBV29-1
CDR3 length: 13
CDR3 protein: SSEQGPRGNTEAF

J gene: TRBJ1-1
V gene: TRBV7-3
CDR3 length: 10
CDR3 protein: ASSWGGTEAF

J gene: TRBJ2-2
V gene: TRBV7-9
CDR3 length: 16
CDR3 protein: ASSLKAGTGKITGELF

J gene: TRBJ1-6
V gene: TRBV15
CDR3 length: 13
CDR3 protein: ATSRDPASNSPLH

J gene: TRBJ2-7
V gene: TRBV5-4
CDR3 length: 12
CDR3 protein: ASSLKRIPYEQY

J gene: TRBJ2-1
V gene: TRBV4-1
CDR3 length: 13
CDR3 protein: ASSQEGEGLYEQF

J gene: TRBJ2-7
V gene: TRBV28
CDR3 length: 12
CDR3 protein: ASTPMDRAYEQY

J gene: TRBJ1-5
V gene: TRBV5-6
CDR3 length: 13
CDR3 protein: ASSLGDRTYQPQH

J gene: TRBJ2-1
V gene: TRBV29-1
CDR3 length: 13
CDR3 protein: SVDASGGAPDEQF

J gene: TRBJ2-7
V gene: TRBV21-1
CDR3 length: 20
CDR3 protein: ASSRGAGTGGLPTQGGYEQY

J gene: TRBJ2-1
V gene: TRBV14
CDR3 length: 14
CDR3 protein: ASSPLDSSAGDEQF

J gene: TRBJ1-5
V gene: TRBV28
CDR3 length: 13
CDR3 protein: ASSTTGILNQPQH

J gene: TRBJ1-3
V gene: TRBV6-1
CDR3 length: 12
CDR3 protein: ASSDIDSGNTIY

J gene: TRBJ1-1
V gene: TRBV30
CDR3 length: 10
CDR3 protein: ARGQGNTEAF

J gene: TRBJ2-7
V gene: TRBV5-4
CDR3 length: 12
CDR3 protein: ASSTETASYEQY

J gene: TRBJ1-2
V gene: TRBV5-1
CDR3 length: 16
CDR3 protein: ASSLDTLTGQGRYGYT

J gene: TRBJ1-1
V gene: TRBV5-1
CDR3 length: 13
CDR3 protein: ASSWVGQGDTEAF

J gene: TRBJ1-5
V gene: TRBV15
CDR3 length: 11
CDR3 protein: ATSRGQNQPQH

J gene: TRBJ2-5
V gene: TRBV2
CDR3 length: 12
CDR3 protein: ASSARTSQETQY

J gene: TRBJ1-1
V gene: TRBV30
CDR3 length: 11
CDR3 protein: AWSVEQGVEAF

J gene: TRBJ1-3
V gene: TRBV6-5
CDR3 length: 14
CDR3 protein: ASSLTGGFSGNTIY

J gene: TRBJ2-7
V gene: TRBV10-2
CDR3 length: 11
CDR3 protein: ASSGRRTYEQY

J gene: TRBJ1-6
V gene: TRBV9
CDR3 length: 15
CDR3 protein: ASSDGTGRSYNSPLH

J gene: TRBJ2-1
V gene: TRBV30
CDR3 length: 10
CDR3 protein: AWSSGVNEQF

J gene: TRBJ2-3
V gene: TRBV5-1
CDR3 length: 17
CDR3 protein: ASSSTWTSGRSSTDTQY

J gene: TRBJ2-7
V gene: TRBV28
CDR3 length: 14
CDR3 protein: ASRQGTASRNYEQY

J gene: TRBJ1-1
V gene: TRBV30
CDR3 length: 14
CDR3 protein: AWSNSRTGRNTEAF

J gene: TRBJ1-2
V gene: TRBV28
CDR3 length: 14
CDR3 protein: ASSTSTGTGVYGYT

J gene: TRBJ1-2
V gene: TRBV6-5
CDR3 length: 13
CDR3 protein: ASLNPGDESYGYT

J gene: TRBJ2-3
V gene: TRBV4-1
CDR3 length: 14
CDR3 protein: ASSQRSGRATDTQY

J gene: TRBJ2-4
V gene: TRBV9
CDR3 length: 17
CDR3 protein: ASSASPQGGYGAKNIQY

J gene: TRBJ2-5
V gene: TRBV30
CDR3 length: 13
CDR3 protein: AWSPLAGLKETQY

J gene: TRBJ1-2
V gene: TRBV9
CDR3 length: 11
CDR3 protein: ASSPDRNYGYT